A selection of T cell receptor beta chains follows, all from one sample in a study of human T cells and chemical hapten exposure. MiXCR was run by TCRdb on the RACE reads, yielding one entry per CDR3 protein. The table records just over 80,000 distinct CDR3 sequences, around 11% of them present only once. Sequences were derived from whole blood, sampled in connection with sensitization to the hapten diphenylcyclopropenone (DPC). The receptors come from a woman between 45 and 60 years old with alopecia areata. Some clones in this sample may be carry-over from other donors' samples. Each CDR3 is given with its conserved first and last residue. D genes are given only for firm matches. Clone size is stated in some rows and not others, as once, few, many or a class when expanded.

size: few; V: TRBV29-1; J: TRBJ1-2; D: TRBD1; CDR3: CSSEDRRNYGYTF; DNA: TGCAGCTCTGAGGACAGGAGAAACTATGGCTACACCTTC
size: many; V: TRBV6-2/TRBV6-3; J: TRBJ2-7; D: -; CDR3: CASSAPVAGAYYEQYF; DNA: TGTGCCAGCAGTGCCCCGGTGGCAGGGGCCTACTACGAGCAGTACTTC
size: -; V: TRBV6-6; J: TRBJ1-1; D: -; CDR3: CASSYHLGRGTEAFF; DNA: TGTGCCAGCAGTTACCACCTTGGCAGGGGCACTGAAGCTTTCTTT
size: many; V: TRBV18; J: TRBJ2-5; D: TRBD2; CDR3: CASSPLAGDQETQYF; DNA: TGTGCCAGCTCACCTCTAGCGGGGGATCAAGAGACCCAGTACTTC
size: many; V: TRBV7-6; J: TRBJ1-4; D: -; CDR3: CASSLGTTATNEKLFF; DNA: TGTGCCAGCAGCTTAGGAACGACAGCAACTAATGAAAAACTGTTTTTT
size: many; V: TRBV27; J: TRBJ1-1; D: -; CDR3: CASSLKSRVGTEAFF; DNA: TGTGCCAGCAGTTTAAAATCCAGGGTGGGCACTGAAGCTTTCTTT
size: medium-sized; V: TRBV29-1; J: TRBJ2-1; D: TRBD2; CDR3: CSVEGTSARGQFF; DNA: TGCAGCGTTGAAGGGACTAGCGCCCGGGGGCAGTTCTTC
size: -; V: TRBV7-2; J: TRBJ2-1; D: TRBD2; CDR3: CASGASGRASNEQFF; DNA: TGTGCCAGCGGTGCTAGCGGGAGGGCCTCGAATGAGCAGTTCTTC
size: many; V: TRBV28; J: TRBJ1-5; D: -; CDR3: CASSFTQPQHF; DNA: TGTGCCAGCAGTTTCACCCAGCCCCAGCATTTT
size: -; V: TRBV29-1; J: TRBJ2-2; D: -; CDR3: CSVAWTKTGELFF; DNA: TGCAGCGTTGCTTGGACGAAAACCGGGGAGCTGTTTTTT
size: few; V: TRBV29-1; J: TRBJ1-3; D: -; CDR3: CSVSEVTGNTIYF; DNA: TGCAGCGTTTCCGAAGTTACTGGAAACACCATATATTTT
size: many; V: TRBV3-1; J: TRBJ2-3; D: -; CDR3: CASSPRLPYDTQYF; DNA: TGTGCCAGCAGCCCTCGTCTTCCCTATGATACGCAGTATTTT
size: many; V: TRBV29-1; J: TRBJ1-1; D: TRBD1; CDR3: CSVEGLTGMNTEAFF; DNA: TGCAGCGTTGAAGGGTTGACAGGGATGAACACTGAAGCTTTCTTT
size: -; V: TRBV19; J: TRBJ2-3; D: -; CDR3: CASSMRRSTDTQYF; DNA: TGTGCCAGTAGTATGAGGCGTAGCACAGATACGCAGTATTTT
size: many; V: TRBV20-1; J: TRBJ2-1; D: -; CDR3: CSASMMDEQFF; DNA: TGCAGTGCTAGTATGATGGATGAGCAGTTCTTC
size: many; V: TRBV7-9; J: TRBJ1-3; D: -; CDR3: CASSPRLVENTIYF; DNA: TGTGCCAGCAGCCCCCGGTTGGTGGAAAACACCATATATTTT
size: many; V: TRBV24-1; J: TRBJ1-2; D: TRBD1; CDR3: CATSETGVPGYGYTF; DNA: TGTGCCACCAGTGAAACAGGGGTTCCGGGCTATGGCTACACCTTC
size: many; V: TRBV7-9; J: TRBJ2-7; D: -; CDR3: CASSLVGRGYEQYF; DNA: TGTGCCAGCAGCTTAGTGGGCAGGGGCTACGAGCAGTACTTC
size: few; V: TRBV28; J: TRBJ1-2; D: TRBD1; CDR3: CASSISGQGDYGYTF; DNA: TGTGCCAGCAGTATCTCGGGACAGGGGGACTATGGCTACACCTTC
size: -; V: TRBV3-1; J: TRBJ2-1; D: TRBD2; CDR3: CASSLAAGGNEQFF; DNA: TGTGCCAGCAGCCTTGCAGCGGGAGGGAATGAGCAGTTCTTC
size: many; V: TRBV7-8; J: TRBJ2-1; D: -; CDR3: CASSLEIDNEQFF; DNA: TGTGCCAGCAGCTTAGAAATAGACAATGAGCAGTTCTTC
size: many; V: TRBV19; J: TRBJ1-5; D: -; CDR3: CATRRVNSNQPQHF; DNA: TGTGCCACCCGGCGGGTTAATAGCAATCAGCCCCAGCATTTT